Described below is a single T cell receptor beta chain sequence and its context. Its specific antigen is unknown. The data were obtained in a study of monozygotic twins with inflammatory bowel disease (dated by TCRdb to the late 2010s). At the level of the whole study: A total of some 30 monozygotic twin pairs were included in the full study, comprising nine German pairs (four IBD-concordant, five IBD-discordant) and 19 IBD-discordant Danish pairs. Each individual had, on average, about 151 000 unique TCRalpha sequences and 181 000 unique TCRbeta sequences available for analysis. The search for disease-associated traits relied mainly on comparing IBD patients with their genetically identical healthy co-twins within discordant pairs. Study-wide conclusions, independent of this receptor: Because patients received different immunosuppressive treatments, the repertoires may have picked up extra background noise and variability between individuals. No single strong signal or clonotype linked to IBD turned up in the results, so the idea that one exists was not supported. TCRbeta repertoire diversity, by inverse Simpson index, was decreased in IBD patients compared with their healthy co-twins. No difference in repertoire similarity was observed between concordant and discordant twins, possibly owing to limited statistical power. Compared with healthy twins, IBD patients had fewer clonotypes in common with other individuals, a difference most pronounced in patients showing signs of disease activity. Different T cell subtypes could not be distinguished in the analysis.

From the germline V gene, CDR1 is SGHAT and CDR2 is FQNNGV. Counted from cysteine to phenylalanine, this CDR3 has 14 amino acids. Nucleotide data are not available. Library preparation employed 5' RACE. Preparation of each TCR library used approximately 4,000 ng of total RNA. cDNA was synthesized with SMARTScribe reverse transcriptase in eight separate reactions per sample. During cDNA synthesis, template switching introduced unique molecular identifiers that contained a 6-nucleotide sample barcode. TCRalpha and TCRbeta cDNA was amplified by two nested PCRs of about 15 and 9 cycles, with bead purification after each PCR. Before amplification, cDNA was treated with uracil DNA-glycosylase and purified using the QIAquick PCR purification kit. The second PCR added Illumina TruSeq-compatible adapters along with sample-specific barcodes. Library quality and concentration were assessed using TapeStation and Qubit, and roughly 5.5 ng of each library was pooled. Sequencing of the pooled libraries was done on an Illumina HiSeq2500 single-index Rapid Run using custom sequencing primers and 2 x 100 bp reads. The authors' pipeline ran thus. UMI-based consensus assembly with MiGEC version 1.2.6 was used to correct PCR and sequencing errors. MiXCR version 2.1.1 was used for V(D)J alignment, clonotype assembly and CDR3 extraction. To normalise gene usage, clonotype sharing and MAIT/NKT TCR abundance, the analysis used the top 1000, 10 000 and 20 000 clonotypes per sample. After downsampling to 27 000 UMIs, diversity was calculated as the inverse Simpson index using the vegan R package. Paired Mann-Whitney U tests on discordant twin pairs were used, with Benjamini-Hochberg multiple-testing correction. After reprocessing by TCRdb, each CDR3 protein sequence is one entry, and no DNA is given. TCRdb's processing, not the study's, gives the V and J calls here. The table kept for this sample lists around 410,000 distinct CDR3 sequences. The ten largest clones represent 2.4% of the sample.

An approximately 2.5 ml peripheral blood sample was drawn into PAXgene tubes per donor and stored at -80°C. Without T cell sorting, total RNA was isolated from whole blood using the PAXgene blood miRNA kit on an automated QIAcube. Deep TCRalpha and TCRbeta repertoire profiling with unique molecular barcoding was performed on peripheral blood of monozygotic twin pairs concordant or discordant for inflammatory bowel disease. Smoking habits were recorded for all twin pairs, with individuals classified as current, former or never smokers. What was sequenced was blood. This clonotype was sampled from a human donor with ulcerative colitis or Crohn's disease, or a healthy co-twin of an affected twin (not recorded which). This chain is built from TRBV11-2 and TRBJ2-3; checking the TCRdb D call of TRBD1 is not possible without DNA. The CDR3 sequence is CASSQNRGGDTQYF. With the rest looked up from the reference TRBV11-2 and TRBJ2-3 genes rather than sequenced, the full variable domain is EAGVAQSPRYKIIEKRQSVAFWCNPISGHATLYWYQQILGQGPKLLIQFQNNGVVDDSQLPKDRFSAERLKGVDSTLKIQPAKLEDSAVYLCASSQNRGGDTQYFGPGTRLTVL.